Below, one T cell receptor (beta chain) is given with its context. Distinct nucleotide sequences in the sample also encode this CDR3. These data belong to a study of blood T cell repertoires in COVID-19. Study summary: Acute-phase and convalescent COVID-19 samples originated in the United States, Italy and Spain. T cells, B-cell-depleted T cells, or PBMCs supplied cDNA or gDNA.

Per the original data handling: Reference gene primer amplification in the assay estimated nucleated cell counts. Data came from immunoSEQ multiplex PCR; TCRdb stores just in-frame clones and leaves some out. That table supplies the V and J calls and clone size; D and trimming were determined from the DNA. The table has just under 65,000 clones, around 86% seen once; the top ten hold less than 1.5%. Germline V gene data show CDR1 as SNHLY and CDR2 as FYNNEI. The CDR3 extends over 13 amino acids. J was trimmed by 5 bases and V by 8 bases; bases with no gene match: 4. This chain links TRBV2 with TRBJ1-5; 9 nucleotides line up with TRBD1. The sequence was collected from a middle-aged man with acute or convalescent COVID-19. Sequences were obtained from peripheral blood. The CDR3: CASSRDRDQPQHF. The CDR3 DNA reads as TGTGCCAGCTCCCGGGACAGGGATCAGCCCCAGCATTTT. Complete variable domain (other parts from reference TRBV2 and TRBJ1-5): EPEVTQTPSHQVTQMGQEVILRCVPISNHLYFYWYRQILGQKVEFLVSFYNNEISEKSEIFDDQFSVERPDGSNFTLKIRSTKLEDSAMYFCASSRDRDQPQHFGDGTRLSIL.